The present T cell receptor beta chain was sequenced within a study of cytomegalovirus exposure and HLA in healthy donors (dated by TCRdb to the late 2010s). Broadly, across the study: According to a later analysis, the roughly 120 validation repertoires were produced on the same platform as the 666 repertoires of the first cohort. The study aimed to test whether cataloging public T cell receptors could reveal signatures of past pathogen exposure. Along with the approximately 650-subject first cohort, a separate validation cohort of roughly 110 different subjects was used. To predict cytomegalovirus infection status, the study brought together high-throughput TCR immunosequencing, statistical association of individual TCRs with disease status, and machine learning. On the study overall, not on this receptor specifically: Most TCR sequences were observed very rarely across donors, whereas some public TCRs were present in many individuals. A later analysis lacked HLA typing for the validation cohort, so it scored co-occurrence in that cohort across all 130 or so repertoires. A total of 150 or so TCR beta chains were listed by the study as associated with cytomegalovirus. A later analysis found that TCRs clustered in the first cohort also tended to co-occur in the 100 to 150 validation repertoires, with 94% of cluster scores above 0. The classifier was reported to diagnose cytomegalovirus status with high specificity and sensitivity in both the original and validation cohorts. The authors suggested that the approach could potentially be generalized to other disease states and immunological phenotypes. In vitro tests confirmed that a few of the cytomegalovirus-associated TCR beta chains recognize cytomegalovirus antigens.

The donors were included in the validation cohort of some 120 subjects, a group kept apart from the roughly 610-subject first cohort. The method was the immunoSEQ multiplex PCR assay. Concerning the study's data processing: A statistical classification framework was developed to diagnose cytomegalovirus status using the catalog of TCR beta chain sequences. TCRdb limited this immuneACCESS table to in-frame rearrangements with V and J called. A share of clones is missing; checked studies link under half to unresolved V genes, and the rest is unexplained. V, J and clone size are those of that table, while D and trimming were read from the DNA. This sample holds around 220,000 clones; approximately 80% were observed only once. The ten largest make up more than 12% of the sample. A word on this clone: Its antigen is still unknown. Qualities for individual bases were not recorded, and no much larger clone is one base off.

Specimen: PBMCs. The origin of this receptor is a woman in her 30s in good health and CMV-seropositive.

The sequenced DNA is TGTGCCAGCAGCCCCCTGGGCGGGAGGGAGACCGGGGAGCTGTTTTTT. Translated, it reads CASSPLGGRETGELFF. This sequence uses TRBV7-3 and TRBJ2-2, with 9 bases aligning to TRBD2. Spanning cysteine to phenylalanine, the CDR3 consists of 16 amino acids. Only the CDR3 DNA is retained, 48 bases long and in frame from the first base. Clipping removes 5 bases from V and 5 bases from J, with 9 as the unmatched junction base count. Reading the germline V gene gives CDR1 SGHTA and CDR2 FQGTGA.